This TCR beta chain was sequenced during a study of blood T cell repertoires in COVID-19 (dated by TCRdb to about 2020). Concerning the study at large: The collaborator samples originated in the United States, Italy and Spain and spanned the acute and convalescent phases of COVID-19. The material from the prospective study consisted of cDNA or gDNA derived from T cells, B-cell-depleted T cells, or PBMCs. Subjects who had been exposed to COVID-19, were actively infected with it, or had recovered from it provided the deeply sampled blood TCRbeta repertoires that made up the dataset. The repertoires were made available in a free public database intended to serve as a resource for research on the immune response to SARS-CoV-2. Samples came from the ongoing ImmuneRACE study (first 160 participants) plus 1,254 subjects from 6 global collaborators. Nearly every sample came with metadata listing a de-identified subject ID, COVID-19 status, age in years and sex. Where available, HLA class I and class II types were taken from metadata supplied by the sample provider and were not determined by assay-based typing. What the research found in general, with its limitations: Clinical and demographic metadata were provided uncurated, with the amount varying by source and participant.

Whole blood was collected in K2EDTA tubes by collaborating institutions according to the institutions' own protocols. For TCRbeta analysis, collaborators shipped samples in one of three forms: frozen whole blood, isolated PBMCs, or DNA extracted from either of those sample types. The immunoSEQ Assay, a bias-controlled multiplex PCR, was used to amplify TCRbeta CDR3 regions from genomic DNA. In the paper's pipeline: Nucleated cell counts per sample were estimated from amplification of reference gene primers within the assay. To quantify the absolute abundance of each unique TCRbeta CDR3 rearrangement, sequence reads were collapsed and filtered. For each sample, productive Simpson clonality was calculated by taking the square root of Simpson's diversity index across productive rearrangements. TCRdb mirrors the immuneACCESS table, restricted to in-frame sequences. Some clones are absent from its copies; in checked studies, under half trace to an unresolved V gene, and the reason for the others is unknown. The DNA was the basis for D and trimming; V, J and clone size are from that table. This sample holds hundreds of thousands of clones; 75% to 85% were observed only once. 5% to 6.5% of the sample comes from the top ten.

In the case of this clone: No antigen is known for it. No much larger clone is present one base from it, and per-base qualities are unavailable.

CDR1 is given as KGHDR and CDR2 as SFDVKD, both from the germline V gene. Trimming removed 4 bases from V and 7 bases from J; the gene matches leave 3 bases unexplained. The CDR3 holds 14 amino acids from the cysteine to the phenylalanine. Left in the record is the CDR3 DNA by itself, 42 bases read in frame from the first base. The chain uses TRBV24-1 and TRBJ2-1; TRBD2 lines up with 10 middle nucleotides. Sequenced material: peripheral blood. The clonotype comes from a man aged 45-60 years with active or convalescent COVID-19. In nucleotide form, the sequence is TGTGCCACCAGTGAAGCGGGAGGGCGAAATGAGCAGTTCTTC. This translates into CATSEAGGRNEQFF.